Here is one T cell receptor (beta chain) with its context. Its antigen is not identified. The record originates from a study of T cells in localized non-small cell lung cancer. Study conclusions and caveats: Sequencing involved a lone tumor region, leaving heterogeneity possible. Adjacent lung had a median roughly 53 of the 100 largest tumor clones.

Here immunoSEQ multiplex PCR was the method, and the copy in TCRdb shows in-frame clones only, minus some. The sample consists of 38,000 or so clones, about nine tenths of them appearing once. The V end lost 2 bases, the J end lost 4 bases, and 8 bases lay between the germline ends. CDR3 length: 13 amino acids. Germline assignment: CDR1 SGHAT and CDR2 FQNNGV. This chain connects TRBV11-2 to TRBJ1-2; D is ambiguous. The source material was peripheral blood mononuclear cells, sampled before any cancer treatment. This sequence was found in a male donor aged 60 or older with stage II lung adenocarcinoma. This CDR3 is CASSLKGGYGYTF. The DNA for the CDR3 is TGTGCCAGCAGCTTAAAGGGAGGCTATGGCTACACCTTC.